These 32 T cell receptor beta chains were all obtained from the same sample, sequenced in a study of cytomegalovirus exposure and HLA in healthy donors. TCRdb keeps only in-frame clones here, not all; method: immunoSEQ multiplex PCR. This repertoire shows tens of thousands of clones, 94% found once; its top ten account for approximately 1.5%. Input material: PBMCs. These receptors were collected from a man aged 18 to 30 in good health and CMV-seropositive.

DNA for the CDR3: TGCGCCAGCACAGATTTGGGGGGTCAGTACGAGCAGTACTTC. Protein sequence: CASTDLGGQYEQYF. V usage is TRBV10-2 and J usage is TRBJ2-7; D perhaps matches TRBD2 (6 bases). This CDR3 comprises 14 residues. Germline lookup yields CDR1 WSHSY and CDR2 SAAADI. V was clipped by 7 bases and J by 4 bases, with 17 bases between them.

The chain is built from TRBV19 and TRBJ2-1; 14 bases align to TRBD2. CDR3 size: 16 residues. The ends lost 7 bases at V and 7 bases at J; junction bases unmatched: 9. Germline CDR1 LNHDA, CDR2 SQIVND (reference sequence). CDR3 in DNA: TGTGCCAGTACCATGACTAGCGGGAGGGCGGGGAATGAGCAGTTCTTC. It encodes CASTMTSGRAGNEQFF.

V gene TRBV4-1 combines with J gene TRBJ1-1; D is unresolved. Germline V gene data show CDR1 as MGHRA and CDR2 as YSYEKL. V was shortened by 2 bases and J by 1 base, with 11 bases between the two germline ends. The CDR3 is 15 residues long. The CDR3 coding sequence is TGCGCCAGCAGCCAACTGACACACCCGAACACTGAAGCTTTCTTT. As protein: CASSQLTHPNTEAFF.

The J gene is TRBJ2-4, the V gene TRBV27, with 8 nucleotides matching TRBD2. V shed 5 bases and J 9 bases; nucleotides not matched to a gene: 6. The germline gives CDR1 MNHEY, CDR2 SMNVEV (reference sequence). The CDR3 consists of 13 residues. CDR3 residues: CASSIGGTSIQYF. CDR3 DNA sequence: TGTGCCAGCAGTATCGGCGGGACTAGCATTCAGTACTTC.

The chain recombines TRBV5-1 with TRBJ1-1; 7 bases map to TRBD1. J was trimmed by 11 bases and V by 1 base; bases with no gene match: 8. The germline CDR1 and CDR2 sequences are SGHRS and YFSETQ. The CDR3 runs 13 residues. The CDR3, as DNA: TGCGCCAGCAGCTTGACAGGGGACGTCACCGCTTTCTTT. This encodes CASSLTGDVTAFF.

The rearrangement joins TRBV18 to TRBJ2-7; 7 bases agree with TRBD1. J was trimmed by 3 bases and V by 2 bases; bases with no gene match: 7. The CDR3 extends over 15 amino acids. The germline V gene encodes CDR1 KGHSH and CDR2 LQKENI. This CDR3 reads CASSPAPGQSYEQYF. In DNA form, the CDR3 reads TGTGCCAGCTCACCAGCTCCGGGACAGAGCTACGAGCAGTACTTC.

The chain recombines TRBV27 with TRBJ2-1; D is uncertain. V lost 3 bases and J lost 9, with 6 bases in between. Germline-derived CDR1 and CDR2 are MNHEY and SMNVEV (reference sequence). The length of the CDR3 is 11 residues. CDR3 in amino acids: CASSLLGEQFF. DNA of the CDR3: TGTGCCAGCAGTTTGCTCGGTGAGCAGTTCTTC.

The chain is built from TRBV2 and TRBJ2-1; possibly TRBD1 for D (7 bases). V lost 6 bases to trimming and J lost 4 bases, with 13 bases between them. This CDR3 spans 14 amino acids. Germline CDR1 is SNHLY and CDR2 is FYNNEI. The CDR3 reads CASSTAGQYNEQFF. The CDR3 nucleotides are TGTGCCAGCAGCACCGCGGGACAGTACAATGAGCAGTTCTTC. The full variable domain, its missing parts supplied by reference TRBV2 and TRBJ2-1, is EPEVTQTPSHQVTQMGQEVILRCVPISNHLYFYWYRQILGQKVEFLVSFYNNEISEKSEIFDDQFSVERPDGSNFTLKIRSTKLEDSAMYFCASSTAGQYNEQFFGPGTRLTVL.

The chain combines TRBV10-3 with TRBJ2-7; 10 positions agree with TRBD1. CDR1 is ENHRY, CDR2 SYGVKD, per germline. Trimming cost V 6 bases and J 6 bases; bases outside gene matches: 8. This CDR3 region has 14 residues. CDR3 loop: CAIRERDRGGEQYF. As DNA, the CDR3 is TGTGCCATCAGGGAGCGGGACAGGGGTGGCGAGCAGTACTTC.

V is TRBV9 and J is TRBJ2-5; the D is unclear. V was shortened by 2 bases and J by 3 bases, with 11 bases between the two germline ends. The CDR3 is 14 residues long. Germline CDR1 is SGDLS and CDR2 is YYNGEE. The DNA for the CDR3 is TGTGCCAGCAGCGTCCCGGGTCTAAAAGAGACCCAGTACTTC. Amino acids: CASSVPGLKETQYF.

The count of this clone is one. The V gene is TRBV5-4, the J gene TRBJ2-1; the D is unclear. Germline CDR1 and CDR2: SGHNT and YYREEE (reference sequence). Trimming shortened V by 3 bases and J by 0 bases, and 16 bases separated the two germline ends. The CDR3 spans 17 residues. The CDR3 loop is CASSSYSKLYSYNEQFF. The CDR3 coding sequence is TGTGCCAGCAGCTCATACAGTAAGTTATACTCCTACAATGAGCAGTTCTTC. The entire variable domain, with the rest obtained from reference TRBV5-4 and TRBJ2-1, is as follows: ETGVTQSPTHLIKTRGQQVTLRCSSQSGHNTVSWYQQALGQGPQFIFQYYREEENGRGNFPPRFSGLQFPNYSSELNVNALELDDSALYLCASSSYSKLYSYNEQFFGPGTRLTVL.

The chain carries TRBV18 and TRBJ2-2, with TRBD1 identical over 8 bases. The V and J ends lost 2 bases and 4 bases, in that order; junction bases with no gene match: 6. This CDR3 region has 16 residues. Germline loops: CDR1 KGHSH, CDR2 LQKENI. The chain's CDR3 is CASSPIGQGPTGELFF. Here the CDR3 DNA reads TGTGCCAGCTCACCAATAGGACAGGGCCCCACCGGGGAGCTGTTTTTT.

The CDR3, as DNA: TGTGCCAGCAGCGGACAGGGGGAAAACTATGGCTACACCTTC. Translation gives CASSGQGENYGYTF. The chain combines TRBV2 with TRBJ1-2, with 10 bases lining up with TRBD1. The germline CDR1 and CDR2 sequences are SNHLY and FYNNEI. CDR3 length: 14 amino acids. Germline trimming cut 6 bases from V and 2 bases from J; bases unmatched to any gene: 3.

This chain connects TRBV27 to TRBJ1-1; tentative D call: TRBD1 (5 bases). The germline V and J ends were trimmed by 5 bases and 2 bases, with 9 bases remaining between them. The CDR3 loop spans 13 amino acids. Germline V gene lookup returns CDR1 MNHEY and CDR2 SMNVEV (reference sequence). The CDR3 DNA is TGTGCCAGCAGTCCTCAGGGAAACACTGAAGCTTTCTTT. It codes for CASSPQGNTEAFF.

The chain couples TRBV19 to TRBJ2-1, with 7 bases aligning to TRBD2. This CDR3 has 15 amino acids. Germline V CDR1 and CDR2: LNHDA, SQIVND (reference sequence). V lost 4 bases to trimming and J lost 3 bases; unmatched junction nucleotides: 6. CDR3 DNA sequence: TGTGCCAGTAGTACCCCGACTAGCTTCTACAATGAGCAGTTCTTC. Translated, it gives CASSTPTSFYNEQFF.

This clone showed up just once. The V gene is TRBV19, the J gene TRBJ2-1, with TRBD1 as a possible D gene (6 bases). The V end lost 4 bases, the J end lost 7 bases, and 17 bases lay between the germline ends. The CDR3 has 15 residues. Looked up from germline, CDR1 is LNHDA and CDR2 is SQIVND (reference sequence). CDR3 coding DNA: TGTGCCAGTAGTAACCCCCCGCAGGGGTGGAATGAGCAGTTCTTC. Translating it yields CASSNPPQGWNEQFF.

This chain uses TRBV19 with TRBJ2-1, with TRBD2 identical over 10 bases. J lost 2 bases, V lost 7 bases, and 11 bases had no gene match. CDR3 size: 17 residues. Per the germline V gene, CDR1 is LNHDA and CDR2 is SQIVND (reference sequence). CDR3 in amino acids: CASKSLAGDMTYNEQFF. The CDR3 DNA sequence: TGTGCCAGTAAAAGCCTAGCGGGAGATATGACCTACAATGAGCAGTTCTTC. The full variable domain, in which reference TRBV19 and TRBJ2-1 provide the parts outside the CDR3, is DGGITQSPKYLFRKEGQNVTLSCEQNLNHDAMYWYRQDPGQGLRLIYYSQIVNDFQKGDIAEGYSVSREKKESFPLTVTSAQKNPTAFYLCASKSLAGDMTYNEQFFGPGTRLTVL.

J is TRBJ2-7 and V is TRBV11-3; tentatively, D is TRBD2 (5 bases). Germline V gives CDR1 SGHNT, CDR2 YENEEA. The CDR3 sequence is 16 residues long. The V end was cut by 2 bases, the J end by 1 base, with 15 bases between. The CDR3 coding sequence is TGTGCCAGCAGCTTAAATAGCGTCGGCGGATCCTACGAGCAGTACTTC. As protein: CASSLNSVGGSYEQYF.

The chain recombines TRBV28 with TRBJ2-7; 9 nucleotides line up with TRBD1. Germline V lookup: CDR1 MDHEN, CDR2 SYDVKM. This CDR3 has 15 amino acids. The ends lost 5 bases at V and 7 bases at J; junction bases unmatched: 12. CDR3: CASSTTGTGSQEQYF. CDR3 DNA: TGTGCCAGCAGTACAACCGGGACAGGGTCTCAGGAGCAGTACTTC.

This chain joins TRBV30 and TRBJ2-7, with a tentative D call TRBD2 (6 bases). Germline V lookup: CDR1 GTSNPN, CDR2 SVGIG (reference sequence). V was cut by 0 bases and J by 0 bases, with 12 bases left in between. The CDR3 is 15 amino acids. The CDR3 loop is CAWSVYGGSSYEQYF. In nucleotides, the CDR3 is TGTGCCTGGAGTGTTTACGGGGGTTCCTCCTACGAGCAGTACTTC. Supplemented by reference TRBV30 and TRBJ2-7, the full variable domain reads SQTIHQWPATLVQPVGSPLSLECTVEGTSNPNLYWYRQAAGRGLQLLFYSVGIGQISSEVPQNLSASRPQDRQFILSSKKLLLSDSGFYLCAWSVYGGSSYEQYFGPGTRLTVT.

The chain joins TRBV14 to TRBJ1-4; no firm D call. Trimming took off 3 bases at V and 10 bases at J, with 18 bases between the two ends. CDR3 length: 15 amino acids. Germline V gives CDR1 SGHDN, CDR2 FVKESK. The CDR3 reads CASSHRTGRVGKLFF. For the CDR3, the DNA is TGTGCCAGCAGCCATAGGACGGGAAGGGTCGGAAAACTGTTTTTT.

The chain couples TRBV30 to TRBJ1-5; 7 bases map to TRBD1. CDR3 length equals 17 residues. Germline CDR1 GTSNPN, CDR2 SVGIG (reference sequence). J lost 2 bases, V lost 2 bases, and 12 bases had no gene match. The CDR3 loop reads CAWSQDRTRTRNQPQHF. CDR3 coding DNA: TGTGCCTGGAGTCAGGACAGGACGCGAACCCGCAATCAGCCCCAGCATTTT.

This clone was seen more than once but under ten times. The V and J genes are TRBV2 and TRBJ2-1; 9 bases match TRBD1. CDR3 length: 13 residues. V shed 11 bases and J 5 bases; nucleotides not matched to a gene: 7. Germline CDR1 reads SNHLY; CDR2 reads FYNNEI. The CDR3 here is CAGGQGYNNEQFF. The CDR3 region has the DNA TGTGCCGGGGGACAGGGCTACAACAATGAGCAGTTCTTC.

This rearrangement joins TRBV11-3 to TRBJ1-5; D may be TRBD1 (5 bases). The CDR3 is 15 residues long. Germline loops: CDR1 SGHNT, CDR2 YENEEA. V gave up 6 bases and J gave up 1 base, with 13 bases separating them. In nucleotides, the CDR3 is TGTGCCAGCAGATCAGACAGATTCAGCAATCAGCCCCAGCATTTT. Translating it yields CASRSDRFSNQPQHF.

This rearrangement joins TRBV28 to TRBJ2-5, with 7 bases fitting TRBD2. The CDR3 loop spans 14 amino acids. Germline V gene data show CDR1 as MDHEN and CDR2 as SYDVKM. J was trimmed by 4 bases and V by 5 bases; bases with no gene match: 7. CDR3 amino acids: CASSPGGTGETQYF. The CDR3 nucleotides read TGTGCCAGCAGTCCGGGGGGTACGGGAGAGACCCAGTACTTC. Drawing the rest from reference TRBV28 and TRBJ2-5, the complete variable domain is DVKVTQSSRYLVKRTGEKVFLECVQDMDHENMFWYRQDPGLGLRLIYFSYDVKMKEKGDIPEGYSVSREKKERFSLILESASTNQTSMYLCASSPGGTGETQYFGPGTRLLVL.

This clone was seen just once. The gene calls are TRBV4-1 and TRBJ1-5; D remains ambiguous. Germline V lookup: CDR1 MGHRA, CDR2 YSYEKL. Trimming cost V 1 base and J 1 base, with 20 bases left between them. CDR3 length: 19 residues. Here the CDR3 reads CASSQVVDRSGFSNQPQHF. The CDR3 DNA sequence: TGCGCCAGCAGCCAAGTGGTTGATAGGTCGGGGTTCAGCAATCAGCCCCAGCATTTT.

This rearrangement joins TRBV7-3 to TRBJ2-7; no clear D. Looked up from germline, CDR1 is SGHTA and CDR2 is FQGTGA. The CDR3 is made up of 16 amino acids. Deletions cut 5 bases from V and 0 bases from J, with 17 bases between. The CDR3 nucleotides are TGTGCCAGCAGCCCTGCTGACTTCGCCAGCTCCTACGAGCAGTACTTC. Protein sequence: CASSPADFASSYEQYF.

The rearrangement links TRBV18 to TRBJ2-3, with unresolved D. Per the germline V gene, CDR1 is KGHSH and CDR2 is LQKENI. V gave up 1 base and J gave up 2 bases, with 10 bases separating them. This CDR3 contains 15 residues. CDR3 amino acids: CASSPLEPDTDTQYF. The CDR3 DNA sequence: TGTGCCAGCTCACCACTAGAGCCCGACACAGATACGCAGTATTTT.

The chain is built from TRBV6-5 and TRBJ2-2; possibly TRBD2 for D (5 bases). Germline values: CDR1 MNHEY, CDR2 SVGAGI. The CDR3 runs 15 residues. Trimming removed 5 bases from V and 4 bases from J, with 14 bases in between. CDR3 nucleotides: TGTGCCAGCAGTCCTCGACTGGCGGGCACCGGGGAGCTGTTTTTT. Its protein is CASSPRLAGTGELFF.

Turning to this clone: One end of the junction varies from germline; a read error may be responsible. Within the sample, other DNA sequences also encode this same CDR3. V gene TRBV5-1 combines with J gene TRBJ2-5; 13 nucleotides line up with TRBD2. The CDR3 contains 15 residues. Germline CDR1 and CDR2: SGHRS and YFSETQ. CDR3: CASSLGLAGQETQYF. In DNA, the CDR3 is TGCGCCAGCAGTTTGGGACTAGCGGGACAAGAGACCCAGTACTTC.

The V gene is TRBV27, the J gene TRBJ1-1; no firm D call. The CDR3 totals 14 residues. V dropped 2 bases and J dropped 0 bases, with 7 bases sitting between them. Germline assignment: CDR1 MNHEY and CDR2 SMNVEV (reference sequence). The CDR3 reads CASSLGQMNTEAFF. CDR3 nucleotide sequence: TGTGCCAGCAGTTTAGGGCAGATGAACACTGAAGCTTTCTTT.

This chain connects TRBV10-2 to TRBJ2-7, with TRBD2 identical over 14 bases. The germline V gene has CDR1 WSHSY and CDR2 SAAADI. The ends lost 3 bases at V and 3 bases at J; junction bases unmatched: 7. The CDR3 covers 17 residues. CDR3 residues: CASSDGTSGRGFYEQYF. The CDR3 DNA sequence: TGCGCCAGCAGTGACGGGACTAGCGGGAGAGGGTTCTACGAGCAGTACTTC.